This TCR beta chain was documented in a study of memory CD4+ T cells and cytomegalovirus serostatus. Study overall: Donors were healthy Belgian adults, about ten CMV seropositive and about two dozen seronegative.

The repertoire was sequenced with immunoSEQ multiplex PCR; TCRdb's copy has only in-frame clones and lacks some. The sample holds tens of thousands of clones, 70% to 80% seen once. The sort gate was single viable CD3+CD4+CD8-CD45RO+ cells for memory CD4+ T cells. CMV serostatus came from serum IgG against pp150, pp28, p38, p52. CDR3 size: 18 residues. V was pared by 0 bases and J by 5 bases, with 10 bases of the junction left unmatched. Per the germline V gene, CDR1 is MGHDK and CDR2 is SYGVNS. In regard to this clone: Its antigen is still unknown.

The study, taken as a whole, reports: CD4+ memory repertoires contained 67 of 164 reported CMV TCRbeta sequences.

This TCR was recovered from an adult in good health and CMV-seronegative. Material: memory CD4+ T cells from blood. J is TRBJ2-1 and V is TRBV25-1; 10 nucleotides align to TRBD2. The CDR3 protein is CASSEYPTGLARHNEQFF. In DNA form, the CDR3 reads TGTGCCAGCAGTGAATACCCAACGGGACTAGCGCGCCACAATGAGCAGTTCTTC.